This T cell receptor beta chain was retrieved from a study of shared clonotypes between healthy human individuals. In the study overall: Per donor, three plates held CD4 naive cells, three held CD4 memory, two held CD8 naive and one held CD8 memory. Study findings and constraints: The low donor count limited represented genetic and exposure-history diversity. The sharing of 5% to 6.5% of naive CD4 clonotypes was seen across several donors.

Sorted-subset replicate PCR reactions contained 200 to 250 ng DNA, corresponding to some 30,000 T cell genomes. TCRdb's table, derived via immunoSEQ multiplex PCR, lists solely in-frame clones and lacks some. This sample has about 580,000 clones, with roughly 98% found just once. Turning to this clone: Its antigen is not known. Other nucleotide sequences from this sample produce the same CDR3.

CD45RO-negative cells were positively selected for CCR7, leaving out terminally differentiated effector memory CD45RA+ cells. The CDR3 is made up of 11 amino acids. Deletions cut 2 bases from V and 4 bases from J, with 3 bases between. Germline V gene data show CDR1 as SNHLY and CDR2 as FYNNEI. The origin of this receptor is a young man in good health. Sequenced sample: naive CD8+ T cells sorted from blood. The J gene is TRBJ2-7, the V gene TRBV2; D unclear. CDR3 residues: CASSETYEQYF. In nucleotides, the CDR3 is TGTGCCAGCAGTGAAACTTACGAGCAGTACTTC. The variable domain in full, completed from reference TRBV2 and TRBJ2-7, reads EPEVTQTPSHQVTQMGQEVILRCVPISNHLYFYWYRQILGQKVEFLVSFYNNEISEKSEIFDDQFSVERPDGSNFTLKIRSTKLEDSAMYFCASSETYEQYFGPGTRLTVT.